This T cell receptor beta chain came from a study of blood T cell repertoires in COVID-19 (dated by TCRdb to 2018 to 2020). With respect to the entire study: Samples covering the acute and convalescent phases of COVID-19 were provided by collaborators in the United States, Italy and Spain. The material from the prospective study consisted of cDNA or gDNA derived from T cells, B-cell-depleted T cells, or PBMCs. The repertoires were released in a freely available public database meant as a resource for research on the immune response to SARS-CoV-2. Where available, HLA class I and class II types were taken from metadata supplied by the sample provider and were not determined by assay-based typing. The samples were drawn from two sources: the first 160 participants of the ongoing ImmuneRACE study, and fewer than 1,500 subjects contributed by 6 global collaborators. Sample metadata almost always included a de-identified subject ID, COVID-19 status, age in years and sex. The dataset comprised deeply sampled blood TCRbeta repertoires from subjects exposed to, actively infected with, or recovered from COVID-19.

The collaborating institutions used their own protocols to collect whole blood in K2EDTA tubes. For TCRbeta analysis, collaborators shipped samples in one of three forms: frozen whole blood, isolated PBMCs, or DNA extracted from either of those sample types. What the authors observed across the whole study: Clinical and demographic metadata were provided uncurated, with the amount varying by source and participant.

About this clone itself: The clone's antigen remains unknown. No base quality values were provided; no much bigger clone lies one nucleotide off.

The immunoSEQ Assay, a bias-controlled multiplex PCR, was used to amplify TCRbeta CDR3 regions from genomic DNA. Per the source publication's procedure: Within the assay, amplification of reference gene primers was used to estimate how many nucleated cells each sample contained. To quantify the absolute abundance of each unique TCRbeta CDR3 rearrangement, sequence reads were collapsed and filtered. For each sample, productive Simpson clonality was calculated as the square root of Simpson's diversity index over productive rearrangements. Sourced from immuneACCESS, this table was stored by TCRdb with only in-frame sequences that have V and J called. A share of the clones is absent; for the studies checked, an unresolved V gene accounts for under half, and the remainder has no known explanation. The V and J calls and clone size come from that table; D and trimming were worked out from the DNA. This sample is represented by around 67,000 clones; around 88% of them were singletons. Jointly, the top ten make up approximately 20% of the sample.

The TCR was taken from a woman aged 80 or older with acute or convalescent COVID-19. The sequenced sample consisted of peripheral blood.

The CDR3 protein is CASSTTDYSNQPQHF. The nucleotide sequence is given as TGTGCCAGTAGTACGACGGACTATAGCAATCAGCCCCAGCATTTT. This chain joins TRBV19 to TRBJ1-5, with an unclear D gene assignment. The CDR3 runs 15 amino acids, cysteine and phenylalanine included. The read is trimmed to its CDR3 DNA, 45 bases read in frame from base 1. The germline V gene (reference sequence) yields LNHDA for CDR1 and SQIVND for CDR2. The V end loses 4 bases and the J end loses 0 bases, and a stretch of 10 bases separates them.